The next 29 T cell receptor beta chains were all read from a single sample in a study of blood T cell repertoires in COVID-19. Here immunoSEQ multiplex PCR was the method, and the copy in TCRdb shows in-frame clones only, minus some. The sample holds 45,000 to 55,000 clones, over 65% seen once. Specimen: peripheral blood. Receptors originate from a human donor in a cohort sampled during active COVID-19.

This rearrangement joins TRBV6-6 to TRBJ2-1, with D possibly being TRBD2 (6 bases). This CDR3 spans 15 amino acids. Germline V lookup: CDR1 MNHNY, CDR2 SVGAGI (reference sequence). Trimming removed 2 bases at V and 6 bases at J, with 14 bases between. CDR3 protein: CASSYTGTPSNEQFF. CDR3 coding DNA: TGTGCCAGCAGTTACACCGGGACTCCAAGCAATGAGCAGTTCTTC.

J is TRBJ2-1 and V is TRBV7-3; TRBD2 matches 7 bases. V shed 4 bases and J 6 bases; nucleotides not matched to a gene: 9. Germline CDR1 SGHTA, CDR2 FQGTGA. There are 15 residues in the CDR3. Written as DNA, the CDR3 is TGTGCCAGCAGCTCCCCGGGGGGTTCTTCCAATGAGCAGTTCTTC. Protein sequence: CASSSPGGSSNEQFF.

This clone was picked up a small number of times. V usage is TRBV12-3 or TRBV12-4 and J usage is TRBJ1-2; tentatively, D is TRBD1 (5 bases). V lost 8 bases, J lost 8 bases, and 15 bases lay in between. The CDR3 sequence is 12 residues long. The CDR3 bases are TGTGCCAGCGGGGCTTATCTTTCGGGCTACACCTTC. Translation gives CASGAYLSGYTF.

V and J are TRBV28 and TRBJ1-1; 12 bases fit TRBD1. The ends lost 6 bases at V and 4 bases at J; junction bases unmatched: 9. In germline, CDR1 is MDHEN, CDR2 SYDVKM. This CDR3 has 16 residues. The CDR3 DNA sequence: TGTGCCAGCAGGACCCGGGACAGGGGGCCGAGCACTGAAGCTTTCTTT. This sequence encodes CASRTRDRGPSTEAFF.

The chain uses TRBV5-4 and TRBJ2-1, with 8 bases fitting TRBD2. The CDR3 sequence is 18 residues long. The V segment lost 2 bases and the J segment 3 bases; nucleotides outside the gene matches: 13. Germline assignment: CDR1 SGHNT and CDR2 YYREEE (reference sequence). The CDR3, as DNA: TGTGCCAGCAGCTTCCTTAGCGGTAGCGGGGACTTCTACAATGAGCAGTTCTTC. The encoded protein is CASSFLSGSGDFYNEQFF. The full variable domain, completed using reference TRBV5-4 and TRBJ2-1, is ETGVTQSPTHLIKTRGQQVTLRCSSQSGHNTVSWYQQALGQGPQFIFQYYREEENGRGNFPPRFSGLQFPNYSSELNVNALELDDSALYLCASSFLSGSGDFYNEQFFGPGTRLTVL.

The chain carries TRBV5-4 and TRBJ2-1; tentatively, D is TRBD2 (5 bases). V was shortened by 4 bases and J by 6 bases, with 20 bases between the two germline ends. The germline V gene encodes CDR1 SGHNT and CDR2 YYREEE (reference sequence). The CDR3 covers 16 residues. The CDR3 loop is CASSQDRGPWSNEQFF. The CDR3 DNA is TGTGCCAGCAGCCAAGATCGAGGGCCTTGGTCCAATGAGCAGTTCTTC. The variable domain in full, completed from reference TRBV5-4 and TRBJ2-1, reads ETGVTQSPTHLIKTRGQQVTLRCSSQSGHNTVSWYQQALGQGPQFIFQYYREEENGRGNFPPRFSGLQFPNYSSELNVNALELDDSALYLCASSQDRGPWSNEQFFGPGTRLTVL.

This chain uses TRBV4-1 with TRBJ2-7; possibly TRBD1 for D (5 bases). Between the trimmed V and J ends, which lost 5 bases and 2 bases, there was a span of 10 bases. This CDR3 comprises 13 residues. The germline gives CDR1 MGHRA, CDR2 YSYEKL. The CDR3 protein is CASSVQETYEQYF. The CDR3 DNA reads TGCGCCAGCAGCGTACAGGAGACCTACGAGCAGTACTTC.

The chain links TRBV28 to TRBJ2-2; TRBD2 agrees at 8 bases. V dropped 5 bases and J dropped 1; count of bases not matched to a gene: 6. CDR1 is MDHEN, CDR2 SYDVKM, per germline. This CDR3 has 16 amino acids. The CDR3 sequence: CASSLTRGGNTGELFF. CDR3 sequence (DNA): TGTGCCAGCAGTCTCACCCGGGGGGGGAACACCGGGGAGCTGTTTTTT.

This clone was seen once. The chain employs TRBV5-1 and TRBJ2-7, with D maybe TRBD1 (5 bases). Germline loops: CDR1 SGHRS, CDR2 YFSETQ. The V end was cut by 0 bases, the J end by 2 bases, with 6 bases between. The CDR3 consists of 13 residues. CDR3 sequence (DNA): TGCGCCAGCAGCTTGGAACAGGCCTACGAGCAGTACTTC. This sequence encodes CASSLEQAYEQYF.

The rearrangement links TRBV9 to TRBJ2-7, with TRBD1 identical over 8 bases. Germline CDR1 is SGDLS and CDR2 is YYNGEE. Trimming at V came to 3 bases and at J to 3 bases, leaving 5 bases not matched to a gene. The length of the CDR3 is 14 residues. The DNA for the CDR3 is TGTGCCAGCAGCGAGCAGGGGGCGAGCTACGAGCAGTACTTC. Translated: CASSEQGASYEQYF.

The chain carries TRBV2 and TRBJ2-3, with TRBD1 as a possible D gene (5 bases). The CDR3 covers 15 residues. Per germline, CDR1 SNHLY and CDR2 FYNNEI. V lost 7 bases, J lost 6 bases, and 20 bases lay in between. CDR3 coding DNA: TGTGCCAGCACCAGGGCGCAGAATCCTGGGGATACGCAGTATTTT. It translates to CASTRAQNPGDTQYF.

V gene TRBV5-1 combines with J gene TRBJ2-7, with 9 bases fitting TRBD1. V lost 3 bases, J lost 6 bases, and 10 bases stayed unmatched. The CDR3 runs to 15 residues. CDR1 is SGHRS, CDR2 YFSETQ, per germline. Written as DNA, the CDR3 is TGCGCCAGCAGCTACGGGACAGGGTGGACGTTCGAGCAGTACTTC. This codes for CASSYGTGWTFEQYF.

This clone was recorded many times. The chain combines TRBV14 with TRBJ1-6, with TRBD1 matching over 10 bases. From germline, CDR1 is SGHDN and CDR2 FVKESK. The CDR3 sequence is 15 residues long. The junction had 3 bases not matched to a gene; V was cut back by 1 base and J by 9 bases. CDR3 region: CASSQGQGAASPLHF. For the CDR3, the DNA is TGTGCCAGCAGCCAAGGACAGGGGGCCGCTTCACCCCTCCACTTT.

This chain joins TRBV9 and TRBJ1-5; TRBD1 agrees at 7 bases. CDR3 length: 15 residues. The V segment lost 4 bases and the J segment 2 bases; nucleotides outside the gene matches: 6. Germline V gene data show CDR1 as SGDLS and CDR2 as YYNGEE. The CDR3 protein is CASSQGTAGNQPQHF. The CDR3 nucleotides read TGTGCCAGCAGCCAAGGGACAGCCGGCAATCAGCCCCAGCATTTT.

This clone was recorded a few times. Other DNA sequences in the same sample also yield this CDR3. J is TRBJ2-7 and V is TRBV12-5, with 7 positions matching TRBD1. CDR3 length: 15 amino acids. With V trimmed by 6 bases and J by 1 base, 9 bases remained unmatched. The germline gives CDR1 LGHNT, CDR2 FRNRAP. CDR3 in amino acids: CASGFTRDRSYEQYF. For the CDR3, the DNA is TGTGCTAGTGGGTTCACCCGGGACAGATCCTACGAGCAGTACTTC. Complete variable domain (other parts from reference TRBV12-5 and TRBJ2-7): DARVTQTPRHKVTEMGQEVTMRCQPILGHNTVFWYRQTMMQGLELLAYFRNRAPLDDSGMPKDRFSAEMPDATLATLKIQPSEPRDSAVYFCASGFTRDRSYEQYFGPGTRLTVT.

J is TRBJ2-5 and V is TRBV27, with TRBD2 matching 12 bases. This CDR3 is built from 16 residues. Germline V gene sequence: CDR1 MNHEY, CDR2 SMNVEV (reference sequence). The trim removed 5 bases at V and 2 bases at J, leaving 6 bases unmatched. CDR3 bases: TGTGCCAGCAGTCCCTGGACTAGCGGGGAACAAGAGACCCAGTACTTC. It codes for CASSPWTSGEQETQYF.

V and J are TRBV4-1 and TRBJ1-4, with no clear D. The CDR3 loop spans 14 amino acids. Trimming removed 3 bases at V and 4 bases at J, with 9 bases between. CDR1 MGHRA and CDR2 YSYEKL come from the germline V gene. The CDR3 nucleotides read TGCGCCAGCAGCCAGTGGGGAGGTAATGAAAAACTGTTTTTT. Translated, it gives CASSQWGGNEKLFF.

This CDR3 reads CASSPQGGNTEAFF. CDR3 in DNA: TGCGCCAGCAGTCCCCAGGGCGGGAACACTGAAGCTTTCTTT. The rearrangement links TRBV10-1 to TRBJ1-1, with D possibly being TRBD1 (5 bases). The V gene's germline CDR1 is WNHNN and CDR2 SYGVQD (reference sequence). This CDR3 region has 14 residues. Trimming shortened V by 5 bases and J by 1 base, and 11 bases separated the two germline ends.

The V gene is TRBV27, the J gene TRBJ1-6; 9 bases fit TRBD1. In germline, CDR1 is MNHEY, CDR2 SMNVEV (reference sequence). J lost 4 bases, V lost 7 bases, and 8 bases had no gene match. The CDR3 is made up of 16 amino acids. Here the CDR3 DNA reads TGTGCCAGCACCTTCCGGACAGGGGTATATAATTCACCCCTCCACTTT. Amino acids: CASTFRTGVYNSPLHF.

The rearrangement uses TRBV5-5 and TRBJ1-1; no reliable D call. V was shortened by 0 bases and J by 4 bases, with 4 bases between the two germline ends. Germline V gives CDR1 SGHKS, CDR2 YYEKEE (reference sequence). The CDR3 totals 12 residues. CDR3 sequence (DNA): TGTGCCAGCAGCTTGGCCTCCACTGAAGCTTTCTTT. Translated, it gives CASSLASTEAFF. The variable domain in full, completed from reference TRBV5-5 and TRBJ1-1, reads DAGVTQSPTHLIKTRGQQVTLRCSPISGHKSVSWYQQVLGQGPQFIFQYYEKEERGRGNFPDRFSARQFPNYSSELNVNALLLGDSALYLCASSLASTEAFFGQGTRLTVV.

V and J are TRBV10-3 and TRBJ1-2; 7 bases line up with TRBD1. CDR3 length: 14 residues. Unmatched junction bases numbered 6, after V lost 4 bases and J lost 4 bases. CDR1 and CDR2 from the germline V gene are ENHRY and SYGVKD. The DNA for the CDR3 is TGTGCCATCAGTGTGAATGGACAGGTCTATGGCTACACCTTC. Protein: CAISVNGQVYGYTF.

The chain couples TRBV5-1 to TRBJ2-5, with TRBD2 as a possible D gene (7 bases). The germline V and J ends were trimmed by 4 bases and 2 bases, with 12 bases remaining between them. Germline assignment: CDR1 SGHRS and CDR2 YFSETQ. There are 14 residues in the CDR3. The CDR3 DNA is TGCGCCAGCAGCCCGGGGGGCTTACAAGAGACCCAGTACTTC. It codes for CASSPGGLQETQYF.

Here the CDR3 reads CAWSVGLRRQASQPQHF. As DNA, the CDR3 is TGTGCCTGGAGTGTAGGATTACGGAGGCAGGCTTCTCAGCCCCAGCATTTT. The V and J genes are TRBV30 and TRBJ1-5, with D unclear. Trimming removed 0 bases from V and 6 bases from J, with 21 bases in between. The CDR3 runs 17 residues. The germline V gene has CDR1 GTSNPN and CDR2 SVGIG (reference sequence).

This chain uses TRBV28 with TRBJ1-2; 7 bases align to TRBD1. Germline CDR1 and CDR2: MDHEN and SYDVKM. This CDR3 is 13 amino acids long. Trimming at V came to 7 bases and at J to 2 bases, leaving 4 bases not matched to a gene. DNA for the CDR3: TGTGCCAGCACCGTGGACAGGAACTATGGCTACACCTTC. Its protein product is CASTVDRNYGYTF.

The J gene is TRBJ1-1, the V gene TRBV4-3; 8 bases are a match to TRBD1. With 1 base clipped from V and 10 bases from J, the junction kept 11 bases outside the gene matches. The CDR3 extends over 15 amino acids. From germline, CDR1 is LGHNA and CDR2 YSLEER. The CDR3 loop is CASSQVAFSTGGAFF. In nucleotides, the CDR3 is TGCGCCAGCAGCCAAGTGGCCTTTTCAACAGGGGGAGCTTTCTTT.

V and J are TRBV6-6 and TRBJ1-4, with 8 bases that match TRBD1. The germline CDR1 and CDR2 sequences are MNHNY and SVGAGI (reference sequence). The CDR3 has 14 amino acids. The V gene end was trimmed by 6 bases and the J gene end by 7 bases; junction bases not matched to a gene: 7. The CDR3 DNA follows: TGTGCCAGCAGCCCAGGGGGCGTACGTGAAAAACTGTTTTTT. Translation: CASSPGGVREKLFF.

V gene TRBV28 combines with J gene TRBJ1-6; D not certain. V shed 6 bases and J shed 9 bases, with 6 bases lying between them. Germline lookup yields CDR1 MDHEN and CDR2 SYDVKM. The CDR3 extends over 11 amino acids. In DNA, the CDR3 is TGTGCCAGCAGCGGAGGTTCACCCCTCCACTTT. Amino acids: CASSGGSPLHF.

The chain recombines TRBV7-2 with TRBJ1-6, with D perhaps TRBD1 (5 bases). This CDR3 has 13 amino acids. Germline-derived CDR1 and CDR2 are SGHTA and FQGNSA. Trimming stripped 5 bases from V and 7 bases from J, with 9 bases between. CDR3 region: CASSPQGNSPLHF. The CDR3 nucleotides read TGTGCCAGCAGCCCCCAGGGAAATTCACCCCTCCACTTT. The entire variable domain, with the rest obtained from reference TRBV7-2 and TRBJ1-6, is as follows: GAGVSQSPSNKVTEKGKDVELRCDPISGHTALYWYRQSLGQGLEFLIYFQGNSAPDKSGLPSDRFSAERTGGSVSTLTIQRTQQEDSAVYLCASSPQGNSPLHFGNGTRLTVT.

The gene calls are TRBV6-5 and TRBJ2-3; TRBD1 matches 10 bases. In germline, CDR1 is MNHEY, CDR2 SVGAGI. The CDR3 runs 13 residues. With 8 bases clipped from V and 6 bases from J, the junction kept 5 bases outside the gene matches. DNA of the CDR3: TGTGCCAGCGAGACAGGGGGCTTTGATACGCAGTATTTT. Its protein product is CASETGGFDTQYF.